The 3 T cell receptor beta chains below were found in one sample sequenced in a study of T cell responses to AZD1222 COVID-19 vaccine. Data came from immunoSEQ multiplex PCR; TCRdb stores just in-frame clones and leaves some out. The sample lists about 140,000 clones, around nine tenths occurring once. The material was peripheral blood, obtained on day 0 of AZD1222 vaccination. Receptors originate from an adult in good health.

The V call is TRBV6-1, the J call TRBJ2-4; D may be TRBD1 (6 bases). The CDR3 spans 14 residues. Germline CDR1 MNHNS, CDR2 SASEGT. Trimming stripped 7 bases from V and 4 bases from J, with 14 bases between. The CDR3 DNA sequence: TGTGCCAGCACTTACAGGGAGCAAAAAAACATTCAGTACTTC. Translating gives CASTYREQKNIQYF.

This clone was seen only once. The rearrangement joins TRBV6-4 to TRBJ2-7; D remains ambiguous. There are 13 residues in the CDR3. Trimming left V 2 bases short and J 5 bases short, with 10 bases between. Germline lookup yields CDR1 MRHNA and CDR2 SNTAGT. This CDR3 reads CASSDGPRDEQYF. The CDR3 bases are TGTGCCAGCAGTGACGGCCCTCGGGACGAGCAGTACTTC.

The V gene is TRBV27, the J gene TRBJ2-7; D call uncertain. The CDR3 length is 12 residues. From germline, CDR1 is MNHEY and CDR2 SMNVEV (reference sequence). The V end lost 5 bases, the J end lost 6 bases, and 11 bases lay between the germline ends. CDR3 bases: TGTGCCAGCAGTATCCTGCCCGGCGAGCAGTACTTC. This codes for CASSILPGEQYF.